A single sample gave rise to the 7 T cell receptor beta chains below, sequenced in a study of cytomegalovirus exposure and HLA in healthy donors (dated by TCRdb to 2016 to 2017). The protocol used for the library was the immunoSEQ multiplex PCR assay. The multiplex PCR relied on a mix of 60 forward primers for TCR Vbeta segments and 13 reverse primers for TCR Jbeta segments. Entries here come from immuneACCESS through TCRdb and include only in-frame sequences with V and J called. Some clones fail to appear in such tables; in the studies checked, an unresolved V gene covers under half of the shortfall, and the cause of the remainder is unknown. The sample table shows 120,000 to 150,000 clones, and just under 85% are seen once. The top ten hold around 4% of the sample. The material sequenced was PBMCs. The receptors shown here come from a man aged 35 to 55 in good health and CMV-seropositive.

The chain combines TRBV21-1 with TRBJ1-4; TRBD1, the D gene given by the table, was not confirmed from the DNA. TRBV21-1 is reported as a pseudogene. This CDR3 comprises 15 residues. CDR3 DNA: TGTGCCAGCAGCAAAGACAACAGGGGTAGGGAAAAACTGTTTTTT. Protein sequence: CASSKDNRGREKLFF.

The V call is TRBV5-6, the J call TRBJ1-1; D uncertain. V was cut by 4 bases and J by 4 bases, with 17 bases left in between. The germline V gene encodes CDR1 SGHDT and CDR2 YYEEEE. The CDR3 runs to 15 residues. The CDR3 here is CASSLGLLGSTEAFF. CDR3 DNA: TGTGCCAGCAGCCTTGGGCTTTTGGGTTCCACTGAAGCTTTCTTT.

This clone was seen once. The CDR3, as DNA: TGTGCCAGCTCACTCCGGGATAGCGTAGGCTACACCTTC. It codes for CASSLRDSVGYTF. V gene TRBV18 combines with J gene TRBJ1-2, with no clear D. Germline V gene lookup returns CDR1 KGHSH and CDR2 LQKENI. V lost 4 bases, J lost 8 bases, and 14 bases lay in between. This CDR3 comprises 13 residues.

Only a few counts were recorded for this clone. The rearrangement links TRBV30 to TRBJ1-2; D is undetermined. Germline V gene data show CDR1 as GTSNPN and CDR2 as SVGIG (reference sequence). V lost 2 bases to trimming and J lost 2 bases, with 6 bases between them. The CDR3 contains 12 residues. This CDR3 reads CAWSPTNYGYTF. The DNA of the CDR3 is TGTGCCTGGAGTCCTACCAACTATGGCTACACCTTC.

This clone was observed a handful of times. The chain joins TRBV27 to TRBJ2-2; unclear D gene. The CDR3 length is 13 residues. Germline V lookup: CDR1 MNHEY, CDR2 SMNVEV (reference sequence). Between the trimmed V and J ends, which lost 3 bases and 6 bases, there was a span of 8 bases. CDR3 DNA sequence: TGTGCCAGCAGTTTGTCGTTTTCCGGGGAGCTGTTTTTT. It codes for CASSLSFSGELFF.

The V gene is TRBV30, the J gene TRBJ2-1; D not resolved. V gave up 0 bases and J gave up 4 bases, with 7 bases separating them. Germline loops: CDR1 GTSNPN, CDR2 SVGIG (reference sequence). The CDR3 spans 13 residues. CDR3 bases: TGTGCCTGGAGTGTCTCCGGTTACAATGAGCAGTTCTTC. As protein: CAWSVSGYNEQFF. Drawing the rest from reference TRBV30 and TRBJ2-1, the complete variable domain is SQTIHQWPATLVQPVGSPLSLECTVEGTSNPNLYWYRQAAGRGLQLLFYSVGIGQISSEVPQNLSASRPQDRQFILSSKKLLLSDSGFYLCAWSVSGYNEQFFGPGTRLTVL.

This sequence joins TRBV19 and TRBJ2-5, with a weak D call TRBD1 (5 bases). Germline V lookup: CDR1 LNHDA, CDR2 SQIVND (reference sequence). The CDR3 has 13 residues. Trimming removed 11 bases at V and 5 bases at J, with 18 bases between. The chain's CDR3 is CASQGGKWETQYF. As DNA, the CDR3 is TGTGCCTCCCAGGGTGGGAAATGGGAGACCCAGTACTTC.